The 10 T cell receptor beta chains below all came from one sample that was sequenced in a study of T cell changes during pregnancy in multiple sclerosis. The assay was immunoSEQ multiplex PCR, and TCRdb's table has in-frame clones only and misses some. The data show 70,000 to 85,000 clones, approximately 90% seen once. The sample was peripheral blood, taken before pregnancy. The receptors shown here come from a female donor with multiple sclerosis, enrolled in a pregnancy study.

The chain links TRBV28 to TRBJ2-1; 15 bases match TRBD2. The CDR3 spans 18 residues. Per germline, CDR1 MDHEN and CDR2 SYDVKM. V gave up 2 bases and J gave up 6 bases; unmatched junction bases: 8. CDR3 sequence reads: CASSLRPGTSGRSNEQFF. CDR3 nucleotide sequence: TGTGCCAGCAGTTTACGGCCGGGGACTAGCGGGAGGAGCAATGAGCAGTTCTTC.

The chain recombines TRBV2 with TRBJ2-2; D unresolved. The length of the CDR3 is 15 residues. Trimming pared 7 bases from V and 1 base from J, leaving 13 bases between. CDR1 SNHLY and CDR2 FYNNEI come from the germline V gene. The CDR3 here is CASTLGAQNTGELFF. CDR3 DNA sequence: TGTGCCAGCACGTTAGGAGCACAGAACACCGGGGAGCTGTTTTTT.

V and J are TRBV27 and TRBJ2-5; the match to TRBD2 covers 11 bases. From germline, CDR1 is MNHEY and CDR2 SMNVEV (reference sequence). The CDR3 is 15 amino acids. V shed 1 base, J shed 5 bases, and the junction held 3 bases outside the gene matches. The CDR3 loop is CASSLLAGGRETQYF. CDR3 sequence (DNA): TGTGCCAGCAGTTTATTAGCGGGAGGGAGGGAGACCCAGTACTTC.

The rearrangement joins TRBV7-2 to TRBJ2-4, with a weak D call TRBD1 (8 bases). CDR1 and CDR2 from the germline V gene are SGHTA and FQGNSA. The CDR3 is 18 amino acids. V gave up 6 bases and J gave up 3 bases, with 24 bases separating them. The CDR3, as DNA: TGTGCCAGCAGGCGGGGGACAGGTGGTGGGTATAGCAAAAACATTCAGTACTTC. It specifies CASRRGTGGGYSKNIQYF.

The rearrangement joins TRBV7-9 to TRBJ1-1; 7 bases agree with TRBD1. With 8 bases clipped from V and 3 bases from J, the junction kept 9 bases outside the gene matches. Germline values: CDR1 SEHNR, CDR2 FQNEAQ (reference sequence). The CDR3 contains 14 residues. CDR3 loop: CASSPRQGYTEAFF. As DNA, the CDR3 is TGTGCCAGCTCGCCCCGACAGGGATACACTGAAGCTTTCTTT.

The rearrangement joins TRBV5-6 to TRBJ2-1; 7 nucleotides line up with TRBD2. The CDR3 has 12 amino acids. With V trimmed by 0 bases and J by 12 bases, 3 bases remained unmatched. Germline V gives CDR1 SGHDT, CDR2 YYEEEE. The CDR3 reads CASSLERGRQFF. The DNA of the CDR3 is TGTGCCAGCAGCTTGGAACGCGGGAGGCAGTTCTTC.

This chain joins TRBV2 and TRBJ2-1; 11 positions agree with TRBD1. The J segment lost 8 bases and the V segment lost 6 bases, leaving 3 bases of the junction unmatched. The CDR3 contains 13 residues. The germline V gene has CDR1 SNHLY and CDR2 FYNNEI. The CDR3 DNA reads as TGTGCCAGCAGGGACAGGGGGCGAGATGAGCAGTTCTTC. Protein: CASRDRGRDEQFF.

The chain joins TRBV11-2 to TRBJ1-3; 9 positions agree with TRBD1. Germline assignment: CDR1 SGHAT and CDR2 FQNNGV. This CDR3 region has 14 residues. J gave up 4 bases and V 8 bases, and 6 bases lay outside the gene matches. The CDR3 here is CASQNRGQGNTIYF. In DNA, the CDR3 is TGTGCCAGCCAAAACAGGGGGCAAGGAAACACCATATATTTT.

The chain is built from TRBV7-9 and TRBJ1-2; TRBD1 is a possible D gene (5 bases). V lost 3 bases, J lost 8 bases, and 10 bases lay in between. CDR1 is SEHNR and CDR2 is FQNEAQ in the germline V gene (reference sequence). The CDR3 covers 12 residues. DNA for the CDR3: TGTGCCAGCAGCTTCAGGGTGTCGGGCTACACCTTC. Amino acid sequence: CASSFRVSGYTF.

The CDR3 loop is CASSPPRDSFSYGYTF. The CDR3 bases are TGTGCCAGCAGTCCACCCCGGGACAGCTTTTCCTATGGCTACACCTTC. The V call is TRBV28, the J call TRBJ1-2; 7 bases map to TRBD1. The J segment lost 4 bases and the V segment lost 5 bases, leaving 13 bases of the junction unmatched. CDR1 is MDHEN, CDR2 SYDVKM, per germline. This CDR3 has 16 residues.